This TCR beta chain stems from a study of T-cell memory formation after mild COVID-19. Of note for this clonotype: Its antigen remains unidentified.

It was 5'RACE with constant-segment primers that produced the TCR alpha and TCR beta cDNA libraries, which carried sample barcodes and UMIs. TCRdb reanalysed the 5' RACE reads using MiXCR and keeps one entry per CDR3 protein. The sample holds approximately 260,000 distinct CDR3 sequences, 16% seen once. Findings and limits, study-wide: The pre-infection memory compartment contained some responding clones, suggesting cross-reactive memory joined. The CD4+ clones that contracted clustered mainly within CM and EM, and the CD8+ clones concentrated in EMRA.

This CDR3 is 15 amino acids long. The V gene's germline CDR1 is DFQATT and CDR2 SNEGSKA (reference sequence). Germline trimming cut 5 bases from V and 5 bases from J; bases unmatched to any gene: 13. What was sequenced was PBMCs or a T cell subset sorted from them (not recorded which). This receptor was taken from a man between 18 and 35 years old who had mild COVID-19 (a few samples of this study predate the infection). Cell type and time point are not known. The chain combines TRBV20-1 with TRBJ2-3; 7 bases are shared with TRBD1. The CDR3: CSAQLTGVSLDTQYF. The DNA for the CDR3 is TGCAGTGCTCAATTAACAGGGGTCTCTTTAGATACGCAGTATTTT.